This TCR beta chain originates from a study of shared clonotypes between healthy human individuals. CDR3 size: 15 residues. V was shortened by 1 base and J by 8 bases, with 15 bases between the two germline ends. Looked up from germline, CDR1 is SGHVS and CDR2 is FNYEAQ. Findings and caveats of the study: The study sampled only blood, and tissue repertoires likely differ.

Notes on this clone: Its specificity is not known.

Method: immunoSEQ multiplex PCR; TCRdb's copy keeps in-frame clones and lacks some. The profile shows about 2 million clones, about 94% of them singletons. The naive CD8 population came from CD45RO-negative cells selected for CCR7, without terminally differentiated effector memory CD45RA+ cells. What was sequenced was naive CD8+ T cells sorted from blood. The receptor was isolated from a man aged 18 to 35 in good health. The rearrangement joins TRBV7-6 to TRBJ2-1; D might be TRBD2 (6 bases). The DNA of the CDR3 is TGTGCCAGCAGCTTAGGGTCGGGAGAATACGATGAGCAGTTCTTC. This sequence encodes CASSLGSGEYDEQFF.